What follows are 30 T cell receptor beta chains derived from one specimen sequenced in a study of blood T cells in healthy people across ages. Using a J-beta primer mix together with a sample-barcoded 5' primer, a second PCR was run for about 6 to 11 cycles. MiXCR, applied by TCRdb to the 5' RACE reads, yields one record per CDR3 protein. This sample has hundreds of thousands of distinct CDR3 sequences, with approximately 48% found just once. The sample was blood. These receptors all come from a man in his 60s in good health.

This sequence joins TRBV7-2 and TRBJ1-2; a possible D gene is TRBD1 (6 bases). The V gene lost 5 bases and the J gene lost 4 bases, with 17 bases spanning the gap. The CDR3 is 15 residues long. Germline CDR1 reads SGHTA; CDR2 reads FQGNSA. In nucleotides, the CDR3 is TGTGCCAGCAGCCAAGACGGGGGGCGTATCTATGGCTACACCTTC. Encoded protein: CASSQDGGRIYGYTF. The full variable domain, its missing parts supplied by reference TRBV7-2 and TRBJ1-2, is GAGVSQSPSNKVTEKGKDVELRCDPISGHTALYWYRQSLGQGLEFLIYFQGNSAPDKSGLPSDRFSAERTGGSVSTLTIQRTQQEDSAVYLCASSQDGGRIYGYTFGSGTRLTVV.

The V call is TRBV25-1, the J call TRBJ1-2, with D perhaps matching TRBD1 (5 bases). The CDR3 runs 13 residues. CDR1 is MGHDK and CDR2 is SYGVNS in the germline V gene. V shed 4 bases and J shed 7 bases, with 13 bases lying between them. CDR3 nucleotide sequence: TGTGCCAGCAGTGTAGGGGCCCTGGGTGGCTACACCTTC. Its translation is CASSVGALGGYTF.

This clonotype was seen a few times. The chain carries TRBV20-1 and TRBJ2-1; 12 bases are a match to TRBD2. Trimming took 3 bases from V and 8 from J; bases not matched to a gene: 8. CDR1 is DFQATT, CDR2 SNEGSKA, per germline (reference sequence). The CDR3 is 15 residues long. As DNA, the CDR3 is TGCAGTGCTAGCGTCAGGACTAGCGGGACGGATGAGCAGTTCTTC. Translation gives CSASVRTSGTDEQFF.

This clonotype was observed a few times. This chain links TRBV20-1 with TRBJ1-2, with D uncertain. This CDR3 is 15 amino acids long. Germline CDR1 reads DFQATT; CDR2 reads SNEGSKA (reference sequence). The V end lost 5 bases, the J end lost 2 bases, and 18 bases lay between the germline ends. CDR3 DNA: TGCAGTGCTCCAATGGTCCAATCAGGAAACTATGGCTACACCTTC. Translating gives CSAPMVQSGNYGYTF.

V is TRBV4-3 and J is TRBJ1-5; D possibly corresponds to TRBD1 (5 bases). The CDR3 loop spans 13 amino acids. Germline CDR1 reads LGHNA; CDR2 reads YSLEER. Trimming left V 3 bases short and J 10 bases short, with 13 bases between. The chain's CDR3 is CASSQEQGFPQHF. CDR3 nucleotides: TGCGCCAGCAGCCAGGAGCAGGGTTTTCCCCAGCATTTT.

This clonotype was counted a few times. V is TRBV21-1 and J is TRBJ2-7; the table names TRBD1, a call not compared with the DNA. TRBV21-1 is recorded as a pseudogene. The CDR3 spans 13 residues. This CDR3 reads CASRDRALYEQYF. In DNA, the CDR3 is TGTGCCAGCAGGGACAGGGCCCTCTACGAGCAGTACTTC.

The rearrangement uses TRBV10-1 and TRBJ2-5; 10 nucleotides agree with TRBD1. The germline V gene has CDR1 WNHNN and CDR2 SYGVQD (reference sequence). The trim removed 6 bases at V and 5 bases at J, leaving 6 bases unmatched. CDR3 length: 14 amino acids. This CDR3 reads CASSRDRGHETQYF. The CDR3 DNA reads TGCGCCAGCAGCAGGGACAGGGGACATGAGACCCAGTACTTC.

This clonotype was found a few times. This chain joins TRBV20-1 and TRBJ1-2, with D maybe TRBD1 (6 bases). This CDR3 spans 12 amino acids. The germline CDR1 and CDR2 sequences are DFQATT and SNEGSKA (reference sequence). The ends were cut back, 6 bases at V and 6 bases at J, with 14 bases in the middle. CDR3 DNA sequence: TGCAGTGCCTTGGACAGTCCGGATGGCTACACCTTC. Translating gives CSALDSPDGYTF.

This chain uses TRBV15 with TRBJ2-5, with 9 bases fitting TRBD2. J lost 0 bases, V lost 3 bases, and 8 bases had no gene match. The germline V gene has CDR1 LNHNV and CDR2 YYDKDF (reference sequence). The CDR3 loop spans 17 amino acids. CDR3 in DNA: TGTGCCACCAGCAGGAAACTAGCGGGTTCGTACCAAGAGACCCAGTACTTC. It yields the protein CATSRKLAGSYQETQYF.

As concerns this clonotype: This may come from a read error, since a much larger clone is one base off. This chain links TRBV7-6 with TRBJ2-7; D possibly corresponds to TRBD1 (5 bases). The CDR3 covers 18 residues. Germline V gives CDR1 SGHVS, CDR2 FNYEAQ. The CDR3 loop is CAGSLIPRVSRRGEAQYF. The CDR3 DNA follows: TGTGCCGGCAGCTTAATACCCAGGGTATCCAGGAGAGGAGAGGCCCAGTACTTC.

This clonotype came up a few times. This sequence joins TRBV7-2 and TRBJ2-7, with 8 positions matching TRBD1. V shed 2 bases and J 2 bases; nucleotides not matched to a gene: 11. The CDR3 runs 17 residues. Germline assignment: CDR1 SGHTA and CDR2 FQGNSA. CDR3 amino acids: CASSLLSHDRGTYEQYF. The CDR3 region has the DNA TGTGCCAGCAGCTTACTTTCCCACGACAGGGGAACCTACGAGCAGTACTTC.

The chain links TRBV7-9 to TRBJ2-1; 8 bases align to TRBD1. Germline trimming cut 4 bases from V and 6 bases from J; bases unmatched to any gene: 11. The CDR3 consists of 16 residues. Germline V gene data show CDR1 as SEHNR and CDR2 as FQNEAQ (reference sequence). The DNA for the CDR3 is TGTGCCAGCAGCTCACTACTACACGGACAGGGCAATGAGCAGTTCTTC. Translated: CASSSLLHGQGNEQFF.

This clonotype appeared a few times. V gene TRBV20-1 combines with J gene TRBJ2-3; a weak D match, TRBD2 (5 bases). Germline V gene data show CDR1 as DFQATT and CDR2 as SNEGSKA (reference sequence). The CDR3 is 13 residues long. The CDR3 nucleotides read TGCTCATATCGGCCCTGGGAGACAGATACGCAGTATTTT. Its protein is CSYRPWETDTQYF.

The sample holds one count of this clonotype. The V and J genes are TRBV16 and TRBJ1-6; no clear D. There are 13 residues in the CDR3. Per germline, CDR1 KGHSY and CDR2 FQNENV. V lost 4 bases and J 10 bases, leaving 11 bases between the germline ends. CDR3 in amino acids: CASSPGGGSPLHF. As DNA, the CDR3 is TGTGCCAGCAGCCCGGGAGGCGGGTCACCCCTCCACTTT.

This chain links TRBV12-3 or TRBV12-4 with TRBJ1-2; 10 bases agree with TRBD1. The CDR3 is made up of 14 amino acids. The J segment lost 7 bases and the V segment lost 6 bases, leaving 8 bases of the junction unmatched. The chain's CDR3 is CASSRGQGVTGYTF. In nucleotides, the CDR3 is TGTGCCAGCAGCCGAGGACAGGGGGTTACTGGCTACACCTTC.

This clonotype has a single count. CDR3 DNA sequence: TGTGCCAGCAGCTTAGACCTGGACCCGACGTATTTT. Its translation: CASSLDLDPTYF. The V and J genes are TRBV7-2 and TRBJ2-3; no clear D. V lost 1 base and J lost 14, with 13 bases in between. Germline V CDR1 and CDR2: SGHTA, FQGNSA. This CDR3 comprises 12 residues.

The chain employs TRBV12-3 or TRBV12-4 and TRBJ1-2; D possibly corresponds to TRBD1 (6 bases). The CDR3 sequence is 14 residues long. Trimming cost V 2 bases and J 3 bases, with 10 bases left between them. CDR3 in DNA: TGTGCCAGCAGTTTATCCTCAGGGGACTATGGCTACACCTTC. This gives the protein CASSLSSGDYGYTF.

Concerning this clonotype: A single base separates this from a much larger clone, so it may be a read error. This chain joins TRBV20-1 and TRBJ2-7, with D perhaps assigned TRBD1 or TRBD2 (5 bases each). The last part of the DNA fits TRBJ2-5 better; the J call may be wrong. The CDR3 is 15 amino acids. Per germline, CDR1 DFQATT and CDR2 SNEGSKA (reference sequence). CDR3 bases: TGCAGTGCTTTCAGGGAGCGCGTCCATAAGGAGACCCAGTACTTC. It translates to CSAFRERVHKETQYF.

The rearrangement joins TRBV27 to TRBJ2-7, with D perhaps TRBD1 or TRBD2 (6 bases each). V shed 5 bases and J shed 3 bases, with 17 bases lying between them. The CDR3 is 15 amino acids. Germline V gene lookup returns CDR1 MNHEY and CDR2 SMNVEV (reference sequence). CDR3 DNA: TGTGCCAGCAGTGATACAGGGTTGCGGGGCTACGAGCAGTACTTC. It is translated as CASSDTGLRGYEQYF.

With regard to this clonotype: At one boundary the junction diverges from the germline segment, which might be a read error. The rearrangement uses TRBV20-1 and TRBJ1-1, with a weak D call TRBD1 (6 bases). This CDR3 spans 12 amino acids. Germline CDR1 reads DFQATT; CDR2 reads SNEGSKA (reference sequence). CDR3 bases: TGCAGTCCTAGGGGGGGGGCCACTGAAGCTTTCTTT. It specifies CSPRGGATEAFF.

V and J are TRBV7-9 and TRBJ2-7; D is perhaps TRBD1 (6 bases). V was trimmed by 5 bases and J by 2 bases, leaving 13 bases between them. The CDR3 covers 14 residues. CDR1 and CDR2 (germline): SEHNR, FQNEAQ (reference sequence). This chain's CDR3 is CASSPGVGTYEQYF. The CDR3, as DNA: TGTGCCAGCAGCCCAGGGGTGGGGACCTACGAGCAGTACTTC.

The rearrangement links TRBV6-1 to TRBJ1-1, with TRBD1 matching over 8 bases. CDR1 is MNHNS, CDR2 SASEGT, per germline. The CDR3 totals 14 residues. V trimming: 6 bases; J trimming: 0 bases; junction bases outside the gene matches: 3. In DNA, the CDR3 is TGTGCCAGCAGGCAGGGGGCAGTGAACACTGAAGCTTTCTTT. Its translation is CASRQGAVNTEAFF.

The V gene is TRBV12-3 or TRBV12-4, the J gene TRBJ2-4, with D possibly being TRBD1 or TRBD2 (5 bases each). The CDR3 consists of 17 residues. Trimming shortened V by 5 bases and J by 1 base, and 18 bases separated the two germline ends. For the CDR3, the DNA is TGTGCCAGCAGTCAAGGGACGTCCCGAGGGGCCAAAAACATTCAGTACTTC. Its translation: CASSQGTSRGAKNIQYF.

The chain is built from TRBV25-1 and TRBJ2-3; no clear D gene. This CDR3 comprises 16 residues. The V and J ends lost 3 bases and 2 bases respectively, with 15 bases between them. Germline CDR1 reads MGHDK; CDR2 reads SYGVNS. CDR3 DNA: TGTGCCAGCAGTGACCGGCGGCACCTTGCCACAGATACGCAGTATTTT. Encoded protein: CASSDRRHLATDTQYF.

V is TRBV6-5 and J is TRBJ2-3; 11 nucleotides align to TRBD2. The CDR3 has 18 amino acids. CDR1 is MNHEY, CDR2 SVGAGI, per germline. The V segment lost 0 bases and the J segment 2 bases; nucleotides outside the gene matches: 7. For the CDR3, the DNA is TGTGCCAGCAGTTACTCGAAGGCTAGCGGGGGGATCACAGATACGCAGTATTTT. Amino acid sequence: CASSYSKASGGITDTQYF.

This rearrangement joins TRBV6-5 to TRBJ2-7, with 7 bases aligning to TRBD2. V shed 10 bases, J shed 3 bases, and the junction held 15 bases outside the gene matches. In germline, CDR1 is MNHEY, CDR2 SVGAGI. The CDR3 contains 15 residues. The CDR3 sequence: CAIRPREGSIYEQYF. In nucleotides, the CDR3 is TGTGCCATCCGTCCAAGGGAGGGTTCCATCTACGAGCAGTACTTC.

The rearrangement links TRBV16 to TRBJ1-2, with 8 bases identical to TRBD1. V dropped 3 bases and J dropped 2; count of bases not matched to a gene: 8. The V gene's germline CDR1 is KGHSY and CDR2 FQNENV. This CDR3 has 16 residues. CDR3 residues: CASSHTPGGANYGYTF. The CDR3 DNA is TGTGCCAGCAGCCATACCCCAGGGGGCGCAAACTATGGCTACACCTTC.

The chain combines TRBV25-1 with TRBJ1-2, with TRBD1 identical over 10 bases. The CDR3 covers 13 residues. The V and J ends lost 5 bases and 13 bases, in that order; junction bases with no gene match: 10. Per the germline V gene, CDR1 is MGHDK and CDR2 is SYGVNS. This CDR3 is CASSKPGTGVLTF. CDR3 bases: TGTGCCAGCAGTAAACCCGGGACAGGGGTTCTCACCTTC.

There are a few counts of this clonotype. This chain joins TRBV19 and TRBJ1-5, with D perhaps TRBD1 (5 bases). V was cut by 3 bases and J by 1 base, with 10 bases left in between. Germline-derived CDR1 and CDR2 are LNHDA and SQIVND (reference sequence). There are 15 residues in the CDR3. The CDR3 is CASSMMGQSNQPQHF. The DNA for the CDR3 is TGTGCCAGTAGTATGATGGGGCAGAGCAATCAGCCCCAGCATTTT.

This clonotype was seen a handful of times. V and J are TRBV7-2 and TRBJ1-5; D not certain. This CDR3 spans 15 amino acids. Germline V lookup: CDR1 SGHTA, CDR2 FQGNSA. With 6 bases removed from V and 5 bases from J, the gap between germline ends came to 17 bases. For the CDR3, the DNA is TGTGCCAGCAGTCTTACCTTCCCAGGTGATCAGCCCCAGCATTTT. It specifies CASSLTFPGDQPQHF.